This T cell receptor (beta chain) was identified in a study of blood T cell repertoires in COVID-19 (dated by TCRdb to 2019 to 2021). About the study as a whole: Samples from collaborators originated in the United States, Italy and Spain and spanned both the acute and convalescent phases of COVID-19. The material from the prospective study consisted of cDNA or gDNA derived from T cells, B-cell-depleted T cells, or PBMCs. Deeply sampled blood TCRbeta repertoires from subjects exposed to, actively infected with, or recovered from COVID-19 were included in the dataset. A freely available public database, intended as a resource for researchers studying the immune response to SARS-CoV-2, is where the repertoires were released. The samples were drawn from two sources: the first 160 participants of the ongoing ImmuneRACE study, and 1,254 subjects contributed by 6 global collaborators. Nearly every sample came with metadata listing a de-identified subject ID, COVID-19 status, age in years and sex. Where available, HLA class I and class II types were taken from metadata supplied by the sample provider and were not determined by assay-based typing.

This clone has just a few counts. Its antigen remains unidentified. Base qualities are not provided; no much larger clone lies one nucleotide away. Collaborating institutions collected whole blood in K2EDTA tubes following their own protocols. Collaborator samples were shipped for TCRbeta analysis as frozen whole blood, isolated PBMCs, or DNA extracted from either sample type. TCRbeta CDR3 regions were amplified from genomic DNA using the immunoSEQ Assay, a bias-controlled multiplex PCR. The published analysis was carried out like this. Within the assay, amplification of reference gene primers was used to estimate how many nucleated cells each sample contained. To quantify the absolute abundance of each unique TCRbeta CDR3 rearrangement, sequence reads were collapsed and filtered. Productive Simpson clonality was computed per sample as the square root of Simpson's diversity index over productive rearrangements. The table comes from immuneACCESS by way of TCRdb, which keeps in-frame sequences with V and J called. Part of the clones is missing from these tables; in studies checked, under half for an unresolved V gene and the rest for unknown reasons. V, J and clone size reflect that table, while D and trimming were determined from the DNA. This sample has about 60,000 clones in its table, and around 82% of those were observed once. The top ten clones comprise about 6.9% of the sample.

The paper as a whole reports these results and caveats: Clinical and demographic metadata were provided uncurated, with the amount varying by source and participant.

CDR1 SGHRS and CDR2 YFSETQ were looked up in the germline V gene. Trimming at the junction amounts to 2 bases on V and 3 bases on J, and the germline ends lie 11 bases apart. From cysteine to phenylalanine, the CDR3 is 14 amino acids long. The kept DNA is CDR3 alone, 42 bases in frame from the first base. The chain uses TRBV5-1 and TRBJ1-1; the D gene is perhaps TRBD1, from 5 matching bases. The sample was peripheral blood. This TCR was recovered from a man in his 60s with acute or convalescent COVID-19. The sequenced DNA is TGCGCCAGCAGCTTACTCGGGGGAGACACTGAAGCTTTCTTT. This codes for CASSLLGGDTEAFF.